This entry concerns a single TCR beta chain. Its specific antigen is unknown. No much larger clone exists at a distance of one base, and base qualities are not known. The CDR3 regions of human TCRbeta chains were subjected to immunosequencing. Per the source publication's procedure: Repertoire TCRs were matched against a reference library of SARS-CoV-2-specific TCRs generated with the MIRA antigen-specificity platform. Breadth was defined as the fraction of unique TCRs that were SARS-CoV-2-associated. Depth was defined as the fraction of total T cells that were SARS-CoV-2-associated. Using the MIRA data, every spike-specific TCR was mapped to the spike region that the TCR reacted to and assigned to either a CD4 or a CD8 class. Log10-transformed breadth and depth values were compared by one-way ANOVA with Sidak's multiple comparisons tests. TCRdb's version of the immuneACCESS table is confined to in-frame rearrangements and falls short of the full clone set. An unresolved V gene accounts for under half of the shortfall where checked; the remainder is of unknown origin. V and J calls and clone size come straight from that table; D and trimming were deduced from the DNA. The sample has fewer than 200,000 clones on record, 85% to 95% of them singletons. The top ten hold 1% to 1.5% of the sample.

This specimen comes from a study of T cell responses to AZD1222 COVID-19 vaccine (dated by TCRdb to the early 2020s). Broadly, across the study: AZD1222 recipients whose second dose came at about 4 weeks and those whose second dose came at about 12 weeks were combined into one group, since spike-specific TCR depth and breadth did not differ between the two schedules. A total of 230 to 250 trial participants underwent TCR sequencing, of whom about 200 had received two doses of AZD1222 and some 26 had received two doses of the MenACWY control vaccine. Trial participants were enrolled by age into subgroups of 18-55, 56-69 and 70-plus years, and around 150, 28 and 57 TCR-sequenced participants, respectively, were included in these subgroups.

What the research found in general, with its limitations: No day 14 peak-response samples were available, so repertoires were characterized only after the peak T cell response. The vaccine-associated CD4 TCRs covered the entire spike protein, and the dominant responses fell in regions 160-218 and 743-854. In the small 56-69-year group, the increase in depth fell short of significance, most likely because of low power. Spike-specific TCR breadth and depth rose significantly after two AZD1222 doses compared with day 0 and with MenACWY recipients. Reportedly, almost half of the unique spike-specific TCRs recognized epitopes lying outside the regions that are mutated in the B.1.351 and B.1.1.7 variants. Participants were mostly white British, with more females than males. The authors suggested clonal diversity may have been underestimated. Conclusions about previously exposed vaccinees are limited because only five to seven AZD1222 recipients were SARS-CoV-2 seropositive at baseline.

The time point label for this specimen denotes: baseline before first vaccination. Vaccinee samples were obtained from the UK trials COV001 and COV002, which included a single-blind randomized controlled phase 2/3 trial of AZD1222 (ChAdOx1 nCoV-19) in healthy adults. Trial participant PBMC samples were collected at day 0 and day 28 after the second dose for TCRbeta chain sequencing. V is reduced by 6 bases and J by 4 bases, leaving a spacing of 3 bases between them. The CDR3 holds 11 amino acids from the cysteine to the phenylalanine. Only CDR3 DNA remains: 33 bases, in frame from the first base. The input for sequencing was peripheral blood, taken on day 0 of AZD1222 vaccination. The receptor comes from an adult in good health. The chain couples TRBV12-3 or TRBV12-4 to TRBJ1-4, with the D gene not confidently named. The CDR3 is CASSINEKLFF. The DNA sequence follows: TGTGCCAGCAGCATTAATGAAAAACTGTTTTTT.